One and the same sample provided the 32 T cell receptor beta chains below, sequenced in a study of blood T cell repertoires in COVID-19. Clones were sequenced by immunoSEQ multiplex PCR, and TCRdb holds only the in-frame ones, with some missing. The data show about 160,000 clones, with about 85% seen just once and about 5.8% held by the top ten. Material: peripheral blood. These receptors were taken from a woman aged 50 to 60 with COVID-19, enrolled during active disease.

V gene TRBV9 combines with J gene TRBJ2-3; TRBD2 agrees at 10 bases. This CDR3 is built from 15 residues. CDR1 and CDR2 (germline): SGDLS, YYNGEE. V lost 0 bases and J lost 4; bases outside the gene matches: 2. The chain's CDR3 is CASSVVTSGADTQYF. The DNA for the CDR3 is TGTGCCAGCAGCGTAGTTACTAGCGGGGCAGATACGCAGTATTTT.

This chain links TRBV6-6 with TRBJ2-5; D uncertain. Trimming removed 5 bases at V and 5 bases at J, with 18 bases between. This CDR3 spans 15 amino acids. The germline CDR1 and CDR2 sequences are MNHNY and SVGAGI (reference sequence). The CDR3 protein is CASSESQVPRETQYF. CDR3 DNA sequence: TGTGCCAGCAGTGAGAGCCAGGTGCCCAGGGAGACCCAGTACTTC.

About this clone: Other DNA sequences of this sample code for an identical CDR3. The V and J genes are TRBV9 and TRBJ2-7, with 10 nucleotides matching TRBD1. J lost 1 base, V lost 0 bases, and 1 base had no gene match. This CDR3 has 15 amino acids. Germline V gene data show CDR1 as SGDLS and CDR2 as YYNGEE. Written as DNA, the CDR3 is TGTGCCAGCAGCGTAGGACAGGGGGCATCCTACGAGCAGTACTTC. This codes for CASSVGQGASYEQYF.

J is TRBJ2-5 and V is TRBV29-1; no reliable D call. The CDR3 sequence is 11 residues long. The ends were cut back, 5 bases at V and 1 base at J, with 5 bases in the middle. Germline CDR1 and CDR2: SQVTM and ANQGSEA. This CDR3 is CSVLLQETQYF. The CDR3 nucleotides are TGCAGCGTTCTACTCCAAGAGACCCAGTACTTC.

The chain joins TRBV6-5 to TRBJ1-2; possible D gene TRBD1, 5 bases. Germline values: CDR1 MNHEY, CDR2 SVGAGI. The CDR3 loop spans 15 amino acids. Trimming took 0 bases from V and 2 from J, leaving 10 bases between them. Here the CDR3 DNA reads TGTGCCAGCAGTTACTCGAGACAGAGAAACTATGGCTACACCTTC. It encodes CASSYSRQRNYGYTF.

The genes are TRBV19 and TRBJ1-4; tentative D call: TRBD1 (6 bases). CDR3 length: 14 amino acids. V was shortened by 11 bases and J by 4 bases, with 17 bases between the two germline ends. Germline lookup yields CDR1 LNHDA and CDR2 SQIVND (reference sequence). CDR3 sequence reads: CAGHRVLINEKLFF. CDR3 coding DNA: TGTGCCGGTCACAGGGTATTAATTAATGAAAAACTGTTTTTT.

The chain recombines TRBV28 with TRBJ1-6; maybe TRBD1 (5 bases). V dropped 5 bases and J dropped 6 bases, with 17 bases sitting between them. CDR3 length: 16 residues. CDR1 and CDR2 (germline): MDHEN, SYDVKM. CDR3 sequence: CASSNRVWGGNSPLHF. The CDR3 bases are TGTGCCAGCAGTAACCGAGTGTGGGGGGGTAATTCACCCCTCCACTTT. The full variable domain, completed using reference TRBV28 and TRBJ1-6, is DVKVTQSSRYLVKRTGEKVFLECVQDMDHENMFWYRQDPGLGLRLIYFSYDVKMKEKGDIPEGYSVSREKKERFSLILESASTNQTSMYLCASSNRVWGGNSPLHFGNGTRLTVT.

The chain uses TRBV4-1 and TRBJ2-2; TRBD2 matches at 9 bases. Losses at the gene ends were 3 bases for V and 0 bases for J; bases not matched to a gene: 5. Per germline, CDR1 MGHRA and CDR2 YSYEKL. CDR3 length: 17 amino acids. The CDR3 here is CASSQSTSGPNTGELFF. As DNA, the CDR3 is TGCGCCAGCAGCCAGAGCACTAGCGGGCCGAACACCGGGGAGCTGTTTTTT.

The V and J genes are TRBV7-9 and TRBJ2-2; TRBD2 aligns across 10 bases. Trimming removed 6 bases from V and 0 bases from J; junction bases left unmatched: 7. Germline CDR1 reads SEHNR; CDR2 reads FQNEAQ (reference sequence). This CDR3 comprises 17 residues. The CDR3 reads CASRLSGGASNTGELFF. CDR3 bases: TGTGCCAGCAGACTAAGCGGGGGGGCTTCGAACACCGGGGAGCTGTTTTTT.

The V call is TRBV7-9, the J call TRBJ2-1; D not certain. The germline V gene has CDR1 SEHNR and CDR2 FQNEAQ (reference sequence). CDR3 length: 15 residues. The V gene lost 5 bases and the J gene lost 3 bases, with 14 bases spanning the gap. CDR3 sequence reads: CASSQVPPSYNEQFF. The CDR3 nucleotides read TGTGCCAGCAGCCAAGTCCCGCCTAGCTACAATGAGCAGTTCTTC.

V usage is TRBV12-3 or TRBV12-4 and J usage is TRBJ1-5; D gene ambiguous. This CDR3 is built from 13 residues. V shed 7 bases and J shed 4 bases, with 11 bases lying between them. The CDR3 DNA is TGTGCCAGCACTGGAGAGGGTAATCAGCCCCAGCATTTT. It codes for CASTGEGNQPQHF.

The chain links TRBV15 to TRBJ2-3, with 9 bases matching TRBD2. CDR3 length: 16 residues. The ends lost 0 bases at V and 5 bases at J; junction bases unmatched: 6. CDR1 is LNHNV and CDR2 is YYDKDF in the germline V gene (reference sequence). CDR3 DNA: TGTGCCACCAGCAGAGATTTGCTAGCGGGGAGAGATACGCAGTATTTT. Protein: CATSRDLLAGRDTQYF.

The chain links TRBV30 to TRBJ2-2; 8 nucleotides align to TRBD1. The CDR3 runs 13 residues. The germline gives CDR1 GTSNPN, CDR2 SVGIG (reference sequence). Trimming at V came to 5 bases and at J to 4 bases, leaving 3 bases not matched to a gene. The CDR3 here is CAWAGQGTGELFF. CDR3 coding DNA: TGTGCCTGGGCTGGACAGGGCACCGGGGAGCTGTTTTTT.

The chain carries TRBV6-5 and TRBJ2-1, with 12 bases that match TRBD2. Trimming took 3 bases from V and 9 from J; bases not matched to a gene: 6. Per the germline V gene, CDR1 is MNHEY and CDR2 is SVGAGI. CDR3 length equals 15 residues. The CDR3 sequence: CASSYTSGGMSEQFF. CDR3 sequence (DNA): TGTGCCAGCAGTTATACTAGCGGGGGGATGAGTGAGCAGTTCTTC.

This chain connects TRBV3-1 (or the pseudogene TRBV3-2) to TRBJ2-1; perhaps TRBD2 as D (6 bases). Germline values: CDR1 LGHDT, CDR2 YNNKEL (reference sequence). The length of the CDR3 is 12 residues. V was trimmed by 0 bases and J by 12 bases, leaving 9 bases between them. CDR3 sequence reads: CASSQDRGVQFF. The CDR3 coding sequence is TGTGCCAGCAGCCAAGATCGCGGGGTGCAGTTCTTC.

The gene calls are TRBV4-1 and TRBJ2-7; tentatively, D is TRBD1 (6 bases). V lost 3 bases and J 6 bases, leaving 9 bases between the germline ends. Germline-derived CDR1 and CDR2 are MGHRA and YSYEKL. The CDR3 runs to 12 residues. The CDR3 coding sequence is TGCGCCAGCAGCCAGGGACACGGCGAGCAGTACTTC. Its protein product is CASSQGHGEQYF.

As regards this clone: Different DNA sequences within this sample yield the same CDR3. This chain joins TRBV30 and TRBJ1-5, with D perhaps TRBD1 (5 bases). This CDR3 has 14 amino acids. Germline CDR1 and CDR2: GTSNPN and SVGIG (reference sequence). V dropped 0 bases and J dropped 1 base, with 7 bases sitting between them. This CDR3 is CAWSVGGSNQPQHF. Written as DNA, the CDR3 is TGTGCCTGGAGTGTGGGGGGAAGCAATCAGCCCCAGCATTTT.

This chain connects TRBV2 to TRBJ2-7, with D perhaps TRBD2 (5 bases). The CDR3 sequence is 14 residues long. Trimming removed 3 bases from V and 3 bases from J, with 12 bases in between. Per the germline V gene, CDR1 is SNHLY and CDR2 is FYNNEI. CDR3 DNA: TGTGCCAGCAGTGAGAGGGTTGGCGTCTACGAGCAGTACTTC. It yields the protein CASSERVGVYEQYF.

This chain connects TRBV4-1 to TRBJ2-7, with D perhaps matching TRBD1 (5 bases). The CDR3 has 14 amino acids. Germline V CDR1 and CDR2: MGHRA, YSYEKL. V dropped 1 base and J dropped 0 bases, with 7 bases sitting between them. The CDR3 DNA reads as TGCGCCAGCAGCCAAGTTCAGGGCTCCTACGAGCAGTACTTC. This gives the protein CASSQVQGSYEQYF.

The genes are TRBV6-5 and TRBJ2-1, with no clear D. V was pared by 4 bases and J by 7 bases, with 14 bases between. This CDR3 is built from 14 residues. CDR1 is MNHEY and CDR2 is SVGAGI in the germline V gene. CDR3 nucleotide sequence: TGTGCCAGCAGTTTTACTACCGCGAGGAATGAGCAGTTCTTC. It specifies CASSFTTARNEQFF.

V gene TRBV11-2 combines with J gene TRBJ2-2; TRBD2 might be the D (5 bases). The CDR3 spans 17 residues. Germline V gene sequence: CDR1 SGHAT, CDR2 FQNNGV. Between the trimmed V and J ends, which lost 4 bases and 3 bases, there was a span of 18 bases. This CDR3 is CASSSPPLEADTGELFF. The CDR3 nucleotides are TGTGCCAGCAGCTCACCCCCCCTGGAGGCGGACACCGGGGAGCTGTTTTTT.

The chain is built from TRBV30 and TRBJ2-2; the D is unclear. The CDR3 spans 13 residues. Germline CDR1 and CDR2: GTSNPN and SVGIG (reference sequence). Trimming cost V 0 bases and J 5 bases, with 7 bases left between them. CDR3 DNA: TGTGCCTGGAGTGTATCTAATACCGGGGAGCTGTTTTTT. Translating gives CAWSVSNTGELFF.

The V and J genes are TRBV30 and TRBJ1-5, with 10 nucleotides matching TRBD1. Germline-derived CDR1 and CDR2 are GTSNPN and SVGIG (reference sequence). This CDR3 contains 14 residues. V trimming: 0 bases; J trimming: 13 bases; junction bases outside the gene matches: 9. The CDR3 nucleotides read TGTGCCTGGAGTGTGGGGGACAGGGGCCCCTTTCAGCATTTT. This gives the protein CAWSVGDRGPFQHF.

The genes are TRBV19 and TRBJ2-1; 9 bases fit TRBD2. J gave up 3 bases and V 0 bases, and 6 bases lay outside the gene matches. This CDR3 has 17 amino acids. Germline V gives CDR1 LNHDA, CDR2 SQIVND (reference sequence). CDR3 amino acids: CASSIDHSGGRYNEQFF. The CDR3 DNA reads TGTGCCAGTAGTATAGATCATAGCGGGGGCCGCTACAATGAGCAGTTCTTC. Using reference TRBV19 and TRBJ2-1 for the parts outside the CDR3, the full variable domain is DGGITQSPKYLFRKEGQNVTLSCEQNLNHDAMYWYRQDPGQGLRLIYYSQIVNDFQKGDIAEGYSVSREKKESFPLTVTSAQKNPTAFYLCASSIDHSGGRYNEQFFGPGTRLTVL.

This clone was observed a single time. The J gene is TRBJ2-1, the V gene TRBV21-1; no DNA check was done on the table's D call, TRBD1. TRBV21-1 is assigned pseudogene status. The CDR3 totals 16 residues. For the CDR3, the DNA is TGTGCCAGCAGACAGACAGACCCGCCACCCTACAATGAGCAGTTCTTC. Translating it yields CASRQTDPPPYNEQFF.

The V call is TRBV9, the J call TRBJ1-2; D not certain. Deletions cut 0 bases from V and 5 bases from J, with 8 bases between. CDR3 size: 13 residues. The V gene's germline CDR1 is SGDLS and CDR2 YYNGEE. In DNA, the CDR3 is TGTGCCAGCAGCGTAGCTACGGGTTATGGCTACACCTTC. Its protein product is CASSVATGYGYTF.

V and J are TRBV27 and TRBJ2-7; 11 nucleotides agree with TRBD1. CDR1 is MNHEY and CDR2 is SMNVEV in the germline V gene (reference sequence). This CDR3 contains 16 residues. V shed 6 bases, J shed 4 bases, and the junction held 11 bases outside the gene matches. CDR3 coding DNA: TGTGCCAGCAGCCCGCACGTAGGGACAGGGGGATACGAGCAGTACTTC. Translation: CASSPHVGTGGYEQYF.

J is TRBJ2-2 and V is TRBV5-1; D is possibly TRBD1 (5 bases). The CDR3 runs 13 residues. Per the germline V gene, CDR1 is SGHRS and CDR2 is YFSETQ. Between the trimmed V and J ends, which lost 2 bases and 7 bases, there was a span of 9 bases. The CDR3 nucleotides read TGCGCCAGCAGCTTCAGGGTGGGCGGGGAGCTGTTTTTT. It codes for CASSFRVGGELFF. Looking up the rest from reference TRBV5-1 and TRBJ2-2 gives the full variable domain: KAGVTQTPRYLIKTRGQQVTLSCSPISGHRSVSWYQQTPGQGLQFLFEYFSETQRNKGNFPGRFSGRQFSNSRSEMNVSTLELGDSALYLCASSFRVGGELFFGEGSRLTVL.

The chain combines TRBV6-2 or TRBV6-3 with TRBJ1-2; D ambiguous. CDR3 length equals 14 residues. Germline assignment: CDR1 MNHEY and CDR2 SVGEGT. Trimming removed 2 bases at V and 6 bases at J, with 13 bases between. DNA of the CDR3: TGTGCCAGCAGTTACCCCGGGGAGTGGGATGGCTACACCTTC. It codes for CASSYPGEWDGYTF.

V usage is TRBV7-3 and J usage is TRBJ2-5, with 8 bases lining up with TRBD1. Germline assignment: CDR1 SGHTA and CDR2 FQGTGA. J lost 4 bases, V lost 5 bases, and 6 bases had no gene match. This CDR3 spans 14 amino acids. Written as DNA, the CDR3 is TGTGCCAGCAGCCCAGGACAGGGAGGAGAGACCCAGTACTTC. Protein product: CASSPGQGGETQYF.

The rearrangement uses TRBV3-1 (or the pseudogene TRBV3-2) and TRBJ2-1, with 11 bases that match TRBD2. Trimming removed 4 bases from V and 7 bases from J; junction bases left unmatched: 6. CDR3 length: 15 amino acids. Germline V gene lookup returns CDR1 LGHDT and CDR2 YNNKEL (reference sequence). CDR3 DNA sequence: TGTGCCAGCAGCCTAACTAGCGGGGGTACGAATGAGCAGTTCTTC. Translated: CASSLTSGGTNEQFF.

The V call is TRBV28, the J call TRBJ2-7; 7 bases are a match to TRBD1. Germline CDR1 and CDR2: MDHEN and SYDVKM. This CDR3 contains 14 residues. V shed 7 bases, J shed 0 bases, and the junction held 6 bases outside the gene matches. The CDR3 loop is CASTPGTASYEQYF. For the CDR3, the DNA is TGTGCCAGCACCCCCGGGACAGCCTCCTACGAGCAGTACTTC. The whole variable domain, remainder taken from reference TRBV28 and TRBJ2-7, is DVKVTQSSRYLVKRTGEKVFLECVQDMDHENMFWYRQDPGLGLRLIYFSYDVKMKEKGDIPEGYSVSREKKERFSLILESASTNQTSMYLCASTPGTASYEQYFGPGTRLTVT.